The present T cell receptor (beta chain) was sequenced within a study of blood T cell repertoires in COVID-19. Trimming pared 1 base from V and 3 bases from J, leaving 13 bases between. CDR1 and CDR2 (germline): LGHDT, YNNKEL (reference sequence). This CDR3 region has 15 residues. This clone was detected only once. The data were produced by immunoSEQ multiplex PCR, yet TCRdb's version contains in-frame clones alone and is incomplete. The sample shows over 250,000 clones, 70% to 90% of them seen only once. Source material: peripheral blood. The genes are TRBV3-1 (or the pseudogene TRBV3-2) and TRBJ2-7, with a tentative D call TRBD1 (6 bases). The source of this sequence is a woman in her sixties or seventies with COVID-19, enrolled during active disease. The CDR3 protein is CASSQAGHHLYEQYF. CDR3 coding DNA: TGTGCCAGCAGCCAAGCGGGACACCATCTCTACGAGCAGTACTTC.